The TCR beta chain described here comes from a study of blood T cell repertoires in COVID-19. Study-wide background: Whether acute or convalescent, the COVID-19 samples came from the United States, Italy and Spain. In each case, the material was cDNA or gDNA derived from T cells, B-cell-depleted T cells, or PBMCs.

Repertoires were generated with immunoSEQ multiplex PCR, while TCRdb's copy carries only in-frame clones and drops some. The data show approximately 190,000 clones, with about 88% seen just once and roughly 6.2% held by the top ten. The CDR3 length is 16 residues. From germline, CDR1 is LNHNV and CDR2 YYDKDF (reference sequence). Losses at the gene ends were 3 bases for V and 7 bases for J; bases not matched to a gene: 10. This TCR came from a woman in her thirties or forties who had recovered from COVID-19. The V and J genes are TRBV15 and TRBJ1-4; 8 nucleotides align to TRBD1. The sequenced material came from peripheral blood. The CDR3: CATSSGADRVVEKLFF. CDR3 nucleotide sequence: TGTGCCACCAGCAGTGGGGCGGACAGGGTAGTTGAAAAACTGTTTTTT.